A selection of T cell receptor beta chains follows, all from one sample in a study of HIV-infected patients and healthy controls. TCRdb reprocessed the 5' RACE reads via MiXCR and lists one record per CDR3 protein. Altogether 6,000 or so distinct CDR3 sequences are present, 20% to 25% being singletons, with the ten largest covering approximately 26%. Sequencing used blood, obtained before antiretroviral therapy. The receptors come from an adult with HIV infection. The CDR3 runs from the conserved cysteine through the conserved F or W. The D gene is left open where the match is weak. Clone size is given for some rows only: seen once, a few or many times, or a class if the clone is expanded.

abundance	len	j_gene	d_gene	v_gene	CDR3nt	CDR3aa
medium-sized	12	TRBJ2-3	.	TRBV18	TGTGCCAGCTCCGGGCCCGCGGATACGCAGTATTTT	CASSGPADTQYF
many	15	TRBJ1-5	.	TRBV19	TGTGCCAGTAGCCCAACGGCAGGGAAGGGACAGCCCCAGCATTTT	CASSPTAGKGQPQHF
medium-sized	12	TRBJ2-7	.	TRBV11-2	TGTGCCAGCGCCTTTGGCCACTACGAGCAGTACTTC	CASAFGHYEQYF
medium-sized	17	TRBJ2-6	TRBD1	TRBV4-2	TGTGCCAGCAGCCAAGAAGGGGGCCTCTCTGGGGCCAACGTCCTGACTTTC	CASSQEGGLSGANVLTF
medium-sized	16	TRBJ1-5	TRBD1	TRBV28	TGTGCCAGCAGTTTAGACAGGGGGTGGGCCAATCAGCCCCAGCATTTT	CASSLDRGWANQPQHF
.	15	TRBJ1-1	TRBD1	TRBV20-1	TGCAGTGCGGAGGGGACAGGGCGTATGAACACTGAAGCTTTCTTT	CSAEGTGRMNTEAFF
medium-sized	14	TRBJ1-5	.	TRBV9	TGTGCCAGCAGCGTATCGGGCAGCCATCAGCCCCAGCATTTT	CASSVSGSHQPQHF
.	16	TRBJ2-3	TRBD1	TRBV12-3/TRBV12-4	TGTGCCAGCACCCCCTCGGACAGGGGACTCACAGATACGCAGTATTTT	CASTPSDRGLTDTQYF
many	15	TRBJ2-3	TRBD1	TRBV5-1	TGCGCCAGCACCGCGGACAGGGGGCTCACAGATACGCAGTATTTT	CASTADRGLTDTQYF
.	12	TRBJ2-2	.	TRBV7-3	TGTGCCAGCAGCTTTGGGGGCGGGGAGCTGTTTTTT	CASSFGGGELFF
many	16	TRBJ1-4	TRBD1	TRBV27	TGTGCCAGCAGTTTGTCTCCCGGGACAGGGCTTGAAAAACTGTTTTTT	CASSLSPGTGLEKLFF
many	18	TRBJ2-7	TRBD1	TRBV28	TGTGCCAGCAGTTTAGAAGTGCGGAGGGACAGGGGGCGAGAAGAGCAGTACTTC	CASSLEVRRDRGREEQYF
medium-sized	13	TRBJ1-6	TRBD1	TRBV28	TGTGCCACCGAACAGGGGTGGAGTTCACCCCTCCACTTT	CATEQGWSSPLHF
.	15	TRBJ1-1	.	TRBV5-1	TGCGCCAGCACCTCCCCTGCCTCGGGGAACACTGAAGCTTTCTTT	CASTSPASGNTEAFF
medium-sized	13	TRBJ2-4	TRBD1	TRBV19	TGTGCCAGTAGTACAGGACAGGGAGGCATTCAGTACTTC	CASSTGQGGIQYF
many	12	TRBJ2-2	.	TRBV30	TGTGCCTGGAGTGTACTCCCCGGGGAGCTGTTTTTT	CAWSVLPGELFF
.	13	TRBJ1-1	.	TRBV10-3	TGTGCCATCAGTGAGTCAAACGGCGGCGAAGCTTTCTTT	CAISESNGGEAFF
many	13	TRBJ2-1	.	TRBV7-9	TGTGCCAGCAGCCCAGCTAGTCATTGGGAGCAGTTCTTC	CASSPASHWEQFF
large	14	TRBJ2-5	TRBD1	TRBV27	TGTGCCAGCAGGGCGGACAGGAGCCAAGAGACCCAGTACTTC	CASRADRSQETQYF
few	13	TRBJ1-5	.	TRBV5-5	TGTGCCAGCAGCTTGGAGCAAGATCAGCCCCAGCATTTT	CASSLEQDQPQHF
medium-sized	13	TRBJ1-1	.	TRBV7-9	TGTGCCAGCAGCTTACCTTCGAACACTGAAGCTTTCTTT	CASSLPSNTEAFF
.	15	TRBJ1-5	TRBD1	TRBV5-1	TGCGCCAGCAGCCCTGGGACAGGGAGCAATCAGCCCAAGCATTTT	CASSPGTGSNQPKHF
medium-sized	13	TRBJ1-5	.	TRBV11-2	TGTGCCAGCAGCCCTGGGCTCGGTCAGCCCCAGCATTTT	CASSPGLGQPQHF
many	15	TRBJ1-5	.	TRBV4-1	TGCGCCAGCAGCCACCTTCAAAGCGGGGATCAGCCCCAGCATTTT	CASSHLQSGDQPQHF
.	17	TRBJ1-2	TRBD1	TRBV7-9	TGTGCCAGCAGCCAAGGGACAGGGGGCGCATCTGACTATGGCTACACCTTC	CASSQGTGGASDYGYTF
medium-sized	16	TRBJ1-1	.	TRBV9	TGTGCCAGCAGCCCTTGGACGGGACCTATAGACACTGAAGCTTTCTTT	CASSPWTGPIDTEAFF
few	13	TRBJ2-3	.	TRBV27	TGTGCCAGCAGTTTAATCCCGGGAGATACGCAGTATTTT	CASSLIPGDTQYF
few	11	TRBJ1-1	TRBD1	TRBV5-1	TGCGCCAGCAGCTTACAGGGGGAAGCTTTCTTT	CASSLQGEAFF
many	16	TRBJ2-3	.	TRBV7-3	TGTGCCAGCAGCCCTAGAGGGCCGAGGTCCACAGATACGCAGTATTTT	CASSPRGPRSTDTQYF
many	15	TRBJ1-4	.	TRBV6-6	TGTGCCAGCAGTCTAGGGGACTTACGGACTGAAAAACTGTTTTTT	CASSLGDLRTEKLFF
few	15	TRBJ1-5	.	TRBV6-1	TGTGCCAGCAGTATCCCGGGGAATAGCAATCAGCCCCAGCATTTT	CASSIPGNSNQPQHF
many	14	TRBJ1-1	TRBD1	TRBV7-3	TGTGCCAGCAGCCTCTCTACAGGGGGCACTGAAGCTTTCTTT	CASSLSTGGTEAFF
medium-sized	16	TRBJ2-1	TRBD2	TRBV4-3	TGCGCCAGCAGCCCGGGGACGGGGGGCTCCTACAATGAGCAGTTCTTC	CASSPGTGGSYNEQFF
medium-sized	14	TRBJ2-5	.	TRBV20-1	TGCAGTGCGCCTGAACGGATCCGGACAGAGACCCAGTACTTC	CSAPERIRTETQYF
many	13	TRBJ1-1	.	TRBV28	TGTGCCAGCAGCCCCGGGGGGTACACTGAAGCTTTCTTT	CASSPGGYTEAFF
medium-sized	16	TRBJ1-2	.	TRBV6-2/TRBV6-3	TGTGCCAGCAGTTACCGTGATCCGGACAGAAGCTATGGCTACACCTTC	CASSYRDPDRSYGYTF
medium-sized	15	TRBJ1-4	.	TRBV4-1	TGCGCCAGCAGCCAAGAGGGGAAAGCGGCTGAAAAACTGTTTTTT	CASSQEGKAAEKLFF
large	16	TRBJ1-5	.	TRBV6-1	TGTGCCAGCAGTGAAAGTATCGGCCAGACCGGTCAGCCCCAGCATTTT	CASSESIGQTGQPQHF
.	13	TRBJ2-5	.	TRBV19	TGTGCCAGTAGTCTGGGGGGCTTTGAGACCCAGTACTTC	CASSLGGFETQYF
many	13	TRBJ2-3	.	TRBV29-1	TGCAGCGTTGGTAACGGGGAGGAAGATACGCAGTATTTT	CSVGNGEEDTQYF
many	14	TRBJ2-3	TRBD1	TRBV2	TGTGCCAGCAGTGTGGGACAGGGTCAGTATACGCAGTATTTT	CASSVGQGQYTQYF
few	15	TRBJ1-1	.	TRBV6-5	TGTGCCAGCAGTGCAAACACTTTTTTAAACACTGAAGCTTTCTTT	CASSANTFLNTEAFF
.	14	TRBJ1-6	TRBD1	TRBV6-5	TGTGCCAGCAGTTACGGCAGGGGGAATTCACCCCTCCACTTT	CASSYGRGNSPLHF
.	15	TRBJ2-7	TRBD1	TRBV27	TGTGCCAGCAGTTTAGGGACAGGGAGACTCCACGAGCAGTACTTC	CASSLGTGRLHEQYF
medium-sized	13	TRBJ1-1	.	TRBV6-4	TGTGCCAGCAGGGCCGGGGGTTATGGAGAAGCTTTCTTT	CASRAGGYGEAFF
medium-sized	14	TRBJ2-2	.	TRBV19	TGTGCCAGTAGTATACAGGGCGCCACCGGGGAGCTGTTTTTT	CASSIQGATGELFF
.	14	TRBJ1-3	TRBD1	TRBV20-1	TGCAGTGCTAGTGTACAGGGGTCTGGAAACACCATATATTTT	CSASVQGSGNTIYF
.	16	TRBJ2-5	.	TRBV24-1	TGTGCCACCAGTGACAAACCTGGCAAGACCCAAGAGACCCAGTACTTC	CATSDKPGKTQETQYF
medium-sized	15	TRBJ1-2	TRBD1	TRBV6-5	TGTGCCAGCAGCTACACACCAGGGGGGGGCGCAAGCTACACCTTC	CASSYTPGGGASYTF
many	16	TRBJ2-2	.	TRBV12-3/TRBV12-4	TGTGCCAGCGGCCCATGGACCGGGGGAAGTCCCGGGGAGCTGTTTTTT	CASGPWTGGSPGELFF
many	17	TRBJ1-1	TRBD1	TRBV2	TGTGCCAGCAGTGCCCAACTCCGGGACAGGCGGAGCACTGAAGCTTTCTTT	CASSAQLRDRRSTEAFF
medium-sized	12	TRBJ2-7	TRBD1	TRBV20-1	TGCAGTGCAGGGCAGGGGGTAGGCGAGCAGTACTTC	CSAGQGVGEQYF
many	15	TRBJ2-7	.	TRBV18	TGTGCCAGCTCACCAGGAGACGGGGGGCGGGTCGAGCAGTACTTC	CASSPGDGGRVEQYF
medium-sized	16	TRBJ2-5	TRBD2	TRBV9	TGTGCCAGCAGCACTTGGGGACTAGCGGGGCAAGAGACCCAGTACTTC	CASSTWGLAGQETQYF